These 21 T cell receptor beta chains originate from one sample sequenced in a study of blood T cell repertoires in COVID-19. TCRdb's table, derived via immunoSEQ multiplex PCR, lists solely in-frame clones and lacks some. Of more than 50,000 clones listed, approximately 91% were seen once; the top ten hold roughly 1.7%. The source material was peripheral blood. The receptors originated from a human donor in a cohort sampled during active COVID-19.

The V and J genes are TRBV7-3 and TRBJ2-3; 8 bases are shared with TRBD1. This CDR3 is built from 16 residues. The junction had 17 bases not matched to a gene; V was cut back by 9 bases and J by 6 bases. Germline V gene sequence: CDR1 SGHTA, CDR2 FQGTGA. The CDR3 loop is CARPDRGHPGMDTQYF. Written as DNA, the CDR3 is TGTGCCAGGCCAGACAGGGGACACCCAGGGATGGATACGCAGTATTTT.

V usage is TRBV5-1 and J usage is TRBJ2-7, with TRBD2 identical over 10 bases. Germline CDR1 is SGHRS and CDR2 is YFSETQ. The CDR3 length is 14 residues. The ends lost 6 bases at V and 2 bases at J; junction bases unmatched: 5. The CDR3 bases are TGCGCCAGCACCGTAGCGGGGGGCACCTACGAGCAGTACTTC. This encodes CASTVAGGTYEQYF.

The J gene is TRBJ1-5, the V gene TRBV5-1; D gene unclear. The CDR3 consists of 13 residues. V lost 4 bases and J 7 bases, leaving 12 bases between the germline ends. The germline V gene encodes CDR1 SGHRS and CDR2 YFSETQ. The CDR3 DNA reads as TGCGCCAGCAGCCCTGGAGCCGGGCAGCCCCAGCATTTT. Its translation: CASSPGAGQPQHF.

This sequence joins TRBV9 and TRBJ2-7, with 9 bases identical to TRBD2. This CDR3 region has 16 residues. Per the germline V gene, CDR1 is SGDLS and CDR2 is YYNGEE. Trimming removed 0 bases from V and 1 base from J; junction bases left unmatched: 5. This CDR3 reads CASSVAGSGSSYEQYF. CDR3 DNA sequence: TGTGCCAGCAGCGTAGCGGGTAGCGGGAGTTCCTACGAGCAGTACTTC.

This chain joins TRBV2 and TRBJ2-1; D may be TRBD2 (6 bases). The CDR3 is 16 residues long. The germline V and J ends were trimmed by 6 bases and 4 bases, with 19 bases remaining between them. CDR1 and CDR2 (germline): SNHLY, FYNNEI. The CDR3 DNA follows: TGTGCCAGCAGCGGAGGGCGGGCGCAAAGGTACAATGAGCAGTTCTTC. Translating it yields CASSGGRAQRYNEQFF.

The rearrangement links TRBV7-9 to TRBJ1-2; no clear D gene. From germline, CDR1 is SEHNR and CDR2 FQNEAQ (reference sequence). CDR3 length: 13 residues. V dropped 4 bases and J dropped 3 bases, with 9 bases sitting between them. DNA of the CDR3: TGTGCCAGCAGCTCAAGCGGGGACTATGGCTACACCTTC. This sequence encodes CASSSSGDYGYTF.

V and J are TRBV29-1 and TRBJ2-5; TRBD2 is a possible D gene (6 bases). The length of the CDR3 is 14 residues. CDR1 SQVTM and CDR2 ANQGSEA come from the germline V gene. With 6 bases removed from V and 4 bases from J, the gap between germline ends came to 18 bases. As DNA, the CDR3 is TGCAGCGTCCAACCACTAGGAGGGTTAGAGACCCAGTACTTC. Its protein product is CSVQPLGGLETQYF.

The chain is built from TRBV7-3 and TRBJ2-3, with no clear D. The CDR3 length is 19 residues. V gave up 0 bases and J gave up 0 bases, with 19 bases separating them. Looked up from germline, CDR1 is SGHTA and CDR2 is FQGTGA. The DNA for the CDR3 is TGTGCCAGCAGCTTAACAGGTGGAGTTCTTCCGCTAAGCACAGATACGCAGTATTTT. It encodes CASSLTGGVLPLSTDTQYF.

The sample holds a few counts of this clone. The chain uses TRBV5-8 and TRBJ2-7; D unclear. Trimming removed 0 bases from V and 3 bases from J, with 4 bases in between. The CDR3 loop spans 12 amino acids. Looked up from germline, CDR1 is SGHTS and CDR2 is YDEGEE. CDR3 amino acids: CASSLAVYEQYF. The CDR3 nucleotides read TGTGCCAGCAGCTTGGCGGTCTACGAGCAGTACTTC.

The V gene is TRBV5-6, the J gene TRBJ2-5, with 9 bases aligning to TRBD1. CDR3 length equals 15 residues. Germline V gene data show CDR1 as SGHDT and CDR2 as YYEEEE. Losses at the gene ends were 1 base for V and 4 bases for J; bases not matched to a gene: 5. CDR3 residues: CASSLRTGVIETQYF. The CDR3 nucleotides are TGTGCCAGCAGCTTGCGGACAGGGGTGATAGAGACCCAGTACTTC.

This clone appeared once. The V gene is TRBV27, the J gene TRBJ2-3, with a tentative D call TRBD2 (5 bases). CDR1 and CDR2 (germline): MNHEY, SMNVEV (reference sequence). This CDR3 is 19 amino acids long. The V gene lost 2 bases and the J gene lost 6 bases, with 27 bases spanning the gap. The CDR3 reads CASSLRRPSLEGSGDTQYF. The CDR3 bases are TGTGCCAGCAGTTTAAGGAGGCCATCGCTAGAAGGGTCCGGGGATACGCAGTATTTT.

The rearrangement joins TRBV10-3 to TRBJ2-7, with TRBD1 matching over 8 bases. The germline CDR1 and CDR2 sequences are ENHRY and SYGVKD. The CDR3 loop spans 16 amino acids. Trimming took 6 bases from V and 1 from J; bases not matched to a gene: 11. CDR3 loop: CAISGNDRGSSYEQYF. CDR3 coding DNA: TGTGCCATCAGCGGAAACGACAGGGGCTCATCCTACGAGCAGTACTTC.

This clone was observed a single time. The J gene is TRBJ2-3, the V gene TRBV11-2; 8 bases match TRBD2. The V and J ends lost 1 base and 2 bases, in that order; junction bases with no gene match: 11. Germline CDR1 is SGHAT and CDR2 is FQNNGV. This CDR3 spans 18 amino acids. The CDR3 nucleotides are TGTGCCAGCAGCTTAGTAATAGCGGGAAGGTCGCACACAGATACGCAGTATTTT. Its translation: CASSLVIAGRSHTDTQYF.

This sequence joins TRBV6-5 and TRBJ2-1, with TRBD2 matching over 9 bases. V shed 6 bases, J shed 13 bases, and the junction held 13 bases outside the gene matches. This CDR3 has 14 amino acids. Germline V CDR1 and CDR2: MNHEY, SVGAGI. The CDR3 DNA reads TGTGCCAGCAGCCTTAGCTCACTAGCGGGCGAACAGTTCTTC. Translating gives CASSLSSLAGEQFF.

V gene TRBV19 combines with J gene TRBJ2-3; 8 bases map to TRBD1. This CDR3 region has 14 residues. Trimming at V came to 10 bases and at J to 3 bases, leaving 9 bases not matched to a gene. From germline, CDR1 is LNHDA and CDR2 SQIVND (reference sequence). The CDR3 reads CATRTGSRTDTQYF. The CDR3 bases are TGTGCCACCCGGACAGGGTCAAGAACAGATACGCAGTATTTT.

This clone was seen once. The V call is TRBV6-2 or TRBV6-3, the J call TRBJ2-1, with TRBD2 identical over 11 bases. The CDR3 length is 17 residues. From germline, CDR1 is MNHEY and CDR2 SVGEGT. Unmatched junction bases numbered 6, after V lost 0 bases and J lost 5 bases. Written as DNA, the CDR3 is TGTGCCAGCAGTTACTCCACGGGACTAGCGGCCCACAATGAGCAGTTCTTC. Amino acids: CASSYSTGLAAHNEQFF.

CDR3 residues: CASSDGEWSSYNEQFF. The DNA of the CDR3 is TGTGCCAGCAGTGATGGGGAGTGGAGTTCCTACAATGAGCAGTTCTTC. The chain carries TRBV25-1 and TRBJ2-1, with D possibly TRBD2 on 5 matching bases. Trimming removed 3 bases at V and 1 base at J, with 13 bases between. Germline V gene sequence: CDR1 MGHDK, CDR2 SYGVNS. The CDR3 consists of 16 residues. The entire variable domain, with the rest obtained from reference TRBV25-1 and TRBJ2-1, is as follows: EADIYQTPRYLVIGTGKKITLECSQTMGHDKMYWYQQDPGMELHLIHYSYGVNSTEKGDLSSESTVSRIRTEHFPLTLESARPSHTSQYLCASSDGEWSSYNEQFFGPGTRLTVL.

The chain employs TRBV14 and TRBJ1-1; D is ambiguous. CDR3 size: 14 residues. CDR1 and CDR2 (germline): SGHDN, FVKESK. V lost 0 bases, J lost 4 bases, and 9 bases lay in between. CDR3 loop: CASSQELRITEAFF. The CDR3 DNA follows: TGTGCCAGCAGCCAAGAGTTGCGGATCACTGAAGCTTTCTTT.

CDR3 nucleotides: TGTGCCAGCAGTTTAATTGGACTGACCTACGAGCAGTACTTC. Residues: CASSLIGLTYEQYF. The chain employs TRBV28 and TRBJ2-7; D possibly corresponds to TRBD2 (5 bases). Germline V lookup: CDR1 MDHEN, CDR2 SYDVKM. The germline V and J ends were trimmed by 2 bases and 2 bases, with 10 bases remaining between them. The CDR3 length is 14 residues.

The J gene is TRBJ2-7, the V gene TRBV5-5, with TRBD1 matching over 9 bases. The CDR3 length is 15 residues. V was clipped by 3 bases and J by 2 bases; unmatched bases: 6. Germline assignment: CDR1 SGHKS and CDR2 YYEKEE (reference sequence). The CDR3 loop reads CASSSAGTGTYEQYF. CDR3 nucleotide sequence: TGTGCCAGCAGCTCAGCCGGGACAGGGACCTACGAGCAGTACTTC.

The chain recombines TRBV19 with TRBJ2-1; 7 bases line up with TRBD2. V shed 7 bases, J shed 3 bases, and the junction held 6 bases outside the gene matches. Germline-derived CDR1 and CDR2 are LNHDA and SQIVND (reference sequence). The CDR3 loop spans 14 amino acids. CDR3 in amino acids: CASKGRAHYNEQFF. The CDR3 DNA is TGTGCCAGTAAGGGGAGGGCGCACTACAATGAGCAGTTCTTC. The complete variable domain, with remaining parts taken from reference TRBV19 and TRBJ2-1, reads DGGITQSPKYLFRKEGQNVTLSCEQNLNHDAMYWYRQDPGQGLRLIYYSQIVNDFQKGDIAEGYSVSREKKESFPLTVTSAQKNPTAFYLCASKGRAHYNEQFFGPGTRLTVL.